The 18 T cell receptor beta chains below all came from one sample that was sequenced in a study of cytomegalovirus exposure and HLA in healthy donors. The study ran its PCR with 60 Vbeta and 13 Jbeta primers. Sequencing used immunoSEQ multiplex PCR; TCRdb keeps in-frame clones, though not all of them. The table records about 120,000 clones, approximately 72% of them present only once. Sample: PBMCs. These TCRs come from a man aged 18 to 29 in good health and CMV-seronegative.

This clone was observed a single time. The chain carries TRBV11-3 and TRBJ2-5; D may be TRBD1 (5 bases). This CDR3 has 13 residues. Trimming shortened V by 2 bases and J by 5 bases, and 9 bases separated the two germline ends. Germline loops: CDR1 SGHNT, CDR2 YENEEA. The CDR3 bases are TGTGCCAGCAGCTTATCATCAGGGGAGACCCAGTACTTC. It codes for CASSLSSGETQYF.

The J gene is TRBJ2-7, the V gene TRBV10-3; possibly TRBD1 for D (5 bases). The germline V gene has CDR1 ENHRY and CDR2 SYGVKD. This CDR3 is built from 15 residues. V was cut by 6 bases and J by 3 bases, with 18 bases left in between. CDR3: CAIRDKTAPIYEQYF. The DNA for the CDR3 is TGTGCCATCAGGGATAAGACAGCCCCCATCTACGAGCAGTACTTC.

The rearrangement joins TRBV30 to TRBJ2-5; no clear D gene. The CDR3 is 12 amino acids. Per germline, CDR1 GTSNPN and CDR2 SVGIG (reference sequence). V dropped 2 bases and J dropped 3 bases, with 7 bases sitting between them. The DNA of the CDR3 is TGTGCCTGGAGTTGGTCAGAAGAGACCCAGTACTTC. Its protein product is CAWSWSEETQYF.

The chain recombines TRBV2 with TRBJ2-5; the D gene is possibly TRBD1 (6 bases). This CDR3 contains 14 residues. CDR1 and CDR2 (germline): SNHLY, FYNNEI. V was trimmed by 10 bases and J by 4 bases, leaving 19 bases between them. CDR3 protein: CATGRDIGGETQYF. CDR3 DNA: TGTGCCACAGGCCGGGACATTGGTGGAGAGACCCAGTACTTC.

The chain has TRBV7-9 and TRBJ1-2; a possible D gene is TRBD1 (5 bases). V lost 5 bases and J lost 4, with 11 bases in between. There are 13 residues in the CDR3. Germline assignment: CDR1 SEHNR and CDR2 FQNEAQ (reference sequence). The DNA for the CDR3 is TGTGCCAGCAGCCCCGACAGTTCCTATGGCTACACCTTC. Translated, it gives CASSPDSSYGYTF.

This clone was found a few times. The chain couples TRBV15 to TRBJ2-2, with D possibly being TRBD2 (5 bases). The CDR3 consists of 14 residues. Trimming cost V 9 bases and J 6 bases, with 17 bases left between them. Germline V lookup: CDR1 LNHNV, CDR2 YYDKDF (reference sequence). CDR3 bases: TGTGCCACTTTTAGAGGTCGGGGTCCCGGGGAGCTGTTTTTT. Protein sequence: CATFRGRGPGELFF.

The CDR3 sequence: CASSQRIAGDASTDTQYF. The DNA for the CDR3 is TGTGCCAGCAGCCAACGGATAGCGGGTGATGCTAGCACAGATACGCAGTATTTT. The rearrangement uses TRBV16 and TRBJ2-3; TRBD2 matches at 7 bases. CDR1 and CDR2 (germline): KGHSY, FQNENV. V gave up 2 bases and J gave up 0 bases; unmatched junction bases: 11. CDR3 size: 18 residues.

This clone has more than one count but fewer than ten. The chain is built from TRBV9 and TRBJ2-5; TRBD2 is a possible D gene (5 bases). CDR3 size: 15 residues. Trimming pared 0 bases from V and 5 bases from J, leaving 14 bases between. CDR1 is SGDLS and CDR2 is YYNGEE in the germline V gene. The CDR3 sequence is CASSVDLGGWETQYF. CDR3 DNA sequence: TGTGCCAGCAGCGTAGATTTGGGCGGGTGGGAGACCCAGTACTTC. Full variable domain (outside the CDR3, taken from reference TRBV9 and TRBJ2-5): DSGVTQTPKHLITATGQRVTLRCSPRSGDLSVYWYQQSLDQGLQFLIQYYNGEERAKGNILERFSAQQFPDLHSELNLSSLELGDSALYFCASSVDLGGWETQYFGPGTRLLVL.

This chain joins TRBV11-3 and TRBJ2-7, with 9 bases matching TRBD1. The V gene's germline CDR1 is SGHNT and CDR2 YENEEA. CDR3 length: 16 amino acids. The V segment lost 6 bases and the J segment 7 bases; nucleotides outside the gene matches: 16. CDR3 sequence (DNA): TGTGCCAGCAGTCCCGGATCCGGGACAGGGTTAGGGGAGCAGTACTTC. Translating it yields CASSPGSGTGLGEQYF.

The chain uses TRBV23-1 and TRBJ2-4; D remains ambiguous. TRBV23-1 is identified as an open reading frame with a role that is uncertain. This CDR3 is built from 18 residues. V dropped 0 bases and J dropped 0 bases, with 15 bases sitting between them. The CDR3 sequence: CASSQSQTCSAAKNIQYF. The DNA for the CDR3 is TGCGCCAGCAGTCAATCCCAGACTTGTTCTGCAGCCAAAAACATTCAGTACTTC.

The chain couples TRBV28 to TRBJ2-5; 9 bases fit TRBD2. V trimming: 10 bases; J trimming: 5 bases; junction bases outside the gene matches: 17. Germline V gives CDR1 MDHEN, CDR2 SYDVKM. CDR3 length: 16 residues. The DNA for the CDR3 is TGTGCCACAAGAGATGCTACGCGGGGGGGCCGGGAGACCCAGTACTTC. The encoded protein is CATRDATRGGRETQYF.

The chain has TRBV30 and TRBJ2-3, with TRBD2 as a possible D gene (5 bases). The V end lost 3 bases, the J end lost 2 bases, and 12 bases lay between the germline ends. The CDR3 is 14 amino acids. Per the germline V gene, CDR1 is GTSNPN and CDR2 is SVGIG (reference sequence). The CDR3 sequence: CAWSEGRDTDTQYF. The CDR3 nucleotides read TGTGCCTGGAGCGAAGGACGGGACACAGATACGCAGTATTTT.

This chain links TRBV5-1 with TRBJ2-1; possibly TRBD2 for D (5 bases). This CDR3 is 12 amino acids long. Germline assignment: CDR1 SGHRS and CDR2 YFSETQ. The ends were cut back, 4 bases at V and 9 bases at J, with 11 bases in the middle. The CDR3: CASSRDLGEQFF. CDR3 nucleotide sequence: TGCGCCAGCAGCCGGGATCTTGGTGAGCAGTTCTTC.

In its sample, this clone was seen a few times. In DNA, the CDR3 is TGTGCCAGTAGTCCTGTTCCCCAGGTTCAGCCCCAGCATTTT. This encodes CASSPVPQVQPQHF. The genes are TRBV19 and TRBJ1-5; D is undetermined. The ends were cut back, 5 bases at V and 6 bases at J, with 14 bases in the middle. The CDR3 length is 14 residues. The germline V gene encodes CDR1 LNHDA and CDR2 SQIVND (reference sequence).

This clone was detected a few times. The gene calls are TRBV7-6 and TRBJ2-3, with 7 bases lining up with TRBD1. The germline gives CDR1 SGHVS, CDR2 FNYEAQ. The CDR3 sequence is 17 residues long. V shed 2 bases, J shed 0 bases, and the junction held 8 bases outside the gene matches. The CDR3 loop is CASSLTGARPSTDTQYF. DNA for the CDR3: TGTGCCAGCAGCTTAACAGGGGCCCGACCTAGCACAGATACGCAGTATTTT.

This clone came up once. This chain uses TRBV2 with TRBJ2-7, with 7 nucleotides matching TRBD2. The CDR3 is 15 amino acids. V lost 1 base to trimming and J lost 2 bases; unmatched junction nucleotides: 5. In germline, CDR1 is SNHLY, CDR2 FYNNEI. This CDR3 reads CASSEVGGVTYEQYF. CDR3 nucleotide sequence: TGTGCCAGCAGTGAAGTTGGGGGGGTGACCTACGAGCAGTACTTC.

This clone was counted only a few times. The chain combines TRBV28 with TRBJ1-3; 9 nucleotides agree with TRBD1. The CDR3 length is 15 residues. CDR1 is MDHEN and CDR2 is SYDVKM in the germline V gene. After removal of 5 bases from V and 3 bases from J, the junction contained 5 bases not matched to a gene. CDR3 nucleotide sequence: TGTGCCAGCAGTCGCGGACAGGGGATTGGAAACACCATATATTTT. Translation gives CASSRGQGIGNTIYF.

This clone has just one count. The genes are TRBV27 and TRBJ2-7, with a tentative D call TRBD1 (6 bases). Germline-derived CDR1 and CDR2 are MNHEY and SMNVEV (reference sequence). Between the trimmed V and J ends, which lost 4 bases and 7 bases, there was a span of 11 bases. The CDR3 runs to 12 residues. Here the CDR3 DNA reads TGTGCCAGCAGTTCCACAGGGTTGGAGCAGTACTTC. This sequence encodes CASSSTGLEQYF.